This T cell receptor beta chain was observed in a study of blood T cell repertoires in COVID-19. Across the study: From T cells, B-cell-depleted T cells, or PBMCs came the material, which was cDNA or gDNA.

Enrollment of patients from Seattle took place during active infection, with longitudinal follow-up. Assay used: immunoSEQ multiplex PCR; TCRdb lists only in-frame clones, some missing. In the table there are tens of thousands of clones, around 81% of which are singletons. Germline V gene lookup returns CDR1 MDHEN and CDR2 SYDVKM. The length of the CDR3 is 15 residues. After removal of 5 bases from V and 8 bases from J, the junction contained 13 bases not matched to a gene. The sequencing sample was made of peripheral blood. The TCR comes from a man of 80 years or more with COVID-19, enrolled during active disease. V is TRBV28 and J is TRBJ1-2; 8 bases line up with TRBD1. The CDR3 protein is CASSTGDRPLWGYTF. The CDR3 DNA reads as TGTGCCAGCAGTACGGGGGACAGGCCCCTCTGGGGCTACACCTTC.